What follows is one T cell receptor beta chain and its context. The data derive from a study of blood T cell repertoires in COVID-19. Study overall: There were acute and convalescent COVID-19 samples, and they came from the United States, Italy and Spain. Sources were T cells, B-cell-depleted T cells, or PBMCs; the material itself was cDNA or gDNA.

V was shortened by 2 bases and J by 5 bases, with 14 bases between the two germline ends. Germline CDR1 KGHSH, CDR2 LQKENI. The CDR3 is 15 amino acids. TCRdb's copy holds only in-frame clones and misses some; the assay was immunoSEQ multiplex PCR. The table has 250,000 to 400,000 clones, about 87% seen once. The chain carries TRBV18 and TRBJ2-3, with TRBD1 as a possible D gene (6 bases). The receptor's source is a woman in her twenties or thirties with COVID-19, enrolled during active disease. The material sequenced was peripheral blood. CDR3 amino acids: CASSPRGIAQDTQYF. The CDR3 DNA sequence: TGTGCCAGCTCACCAAGGGGGATTGCACAAGATACGCAGTATTTT.